A single sample gave rise to the 9 T cell receptor beta chains below, sequenced in a study of long-term antiretroviral therapy in people with HIV. Version v3.0 of the immunoSEQ assay ran at survey level. Sequencing used immunoSEQ multiplex PCR; TCRdb keeps in-frame clones, though not all of them. Among around 20,000 clones listed, around 80% were seen once. The sample consisted of unsorted PBMCs, taken 2.2 years after starting antiretroviral therapy. All receptors derive from a man aged 50-59 years with HIV.

The gene calls are TRBV19 and TRBJ1-1; D is unresolved. Germline loops: CDR1 LNHDA, CDR2 SQIVND (reference sequence). This CDR3 is built from 12 residues. The V gene lost 6 bases and the J gene lost 3 bases, with 8 bases spanning the gap. The DNA of the CDR3 is TGTGCCAGTAGGGCGGGCGACACTGAAGCTTTCTTT. As protein: CASRAGDTEAFF. Full variable domain (missing parts from reference TRBV19 and TRBJ1-1): DGGITQSPKYLFRKEGQNVTLSCEQNLNHDAMYWYRQDPGQGLRLIYYSQIVNDFQKGDIAEGYSVSREKKESFPLTVTSAQKNPTAFYLCASRAGDTEAFFGQGTRLTVV.

V is TRBV6-5 and J is TRBJ1-6; possible D gene TRBD1, 6 bases. The V end was cut by 4 bases, the J end by 7 bases, with 17 bases between. Looked up from germline, CDR1 is MNHEY and CDR2 is SVGAGI. CDR3 length: 16 amino acids. The CDR3 bases are TGTGCCAGCAGTTTTACTCAGGGGATGGGGAATTCACCCCTCCACTTT. Its translation is CASSFTQGMGNSPLHF.

This rearrangement joins TRBV13 to TRBJ1-1; 7 bases align to TRBD1. This CDR3 region has 12 residues. Germline CDR1 reads PRHDT; CDR2 reads FYEKMQ (reference sequence). Trimming cost V 6 bases and J 7 bases; bases outside gene matches: 5. The CDR3 sequence is CASRARGFEAFF. CDR3 bases: TGTGCCAGCAGAGCCAGGGGGTTTGAAGCTTTCTTT.

Here the CDR3 reads CASSLVPTGSNSPLHF. The CDR3 coding sequence is TGTGCCAGCAGCTTGGTACCGACAGGCAGTAATTCACCCCTCCACTTT. J is TRBJ1-6 and V is TRBV5-4; weak D call: TRBD1 (6 bases). V lost 0 bases to trimming and J lost 6 bases, with 13 bases between them. This CDR3 contains 16 residues. The germline V gene has CDR1 SGHNT and CDR2 YYREEE (reference sequence). Combining the CDR3 with reference TRBV5-4 and TRBJ1-6 gives the whole variable domain ETGVTQSPTHLIKTRGQQVTLRCSSQSGHNTVSWYQQALGQGPQFIFQYYREEENGRGNFPPRFSGLQFPNYSSELNVNALELDDSALYLCASSLVPTGSNSPLHFGNGTRLTVT.

The genes are TRBV21-1 and TRBJ2-7; TRBD1 reflects the table's D call only, with no check against the DNA. TRBV21-1 is labeled a pseudogene. The CDR3 extends over 14 amino acids. The CDR3 nucleotides read TGTGCCAGCAGCGCTAAGGGACAGAACTACGAGCAGTACTTC. Translating it yields CASSAKGQNYEQYF.

This clone appeared a few times. CDR3 sequence: CASSLPRYEQYF. In DNA form, the CDR3 reads TGTGCCAGCAGCCTCCCCCGCTACGAGCAGTACTTC. The genes are TRBV6-1 and TRBJ2-7; D not resolved. Between the trimmed V and J ends, which lost 6 bases and 3 bases, there was a span of 9 bases. CDR1 and CDR2 (germline): MNHNS, SASEGT. This CDR3 spans 12 amino acids.

This chain joins TRBV6-6 and TRBJ1-1; no reliable D call. Germline lookup yields CDR1 MNHNY and CDR2 SVGAGI (reference sequence). V was shortened by 6 bases and J by 3 bases, with 14 bases between the two germline ends. This CDR3 is built from 14 residues. The CDR3 here is CASSPDVTHTEAFF. CDR3 DNA: TGTGCCAGCAGCCCGGACGTAACCCACACTGAAGCTTTCTTT.

This clone was counted a few times. The rearrangement joins TRBV7-9 to TRBJ2-7; D remains ambiguous. Germline V gene lookup returns CDR1 SEHNR and CDR2 FQNEAQ (reference sequence). The length of the CDR3 is 14 residues. V was shortened by 0 bases and J by 6 bases, with 12 bases between the two germline ends. For the CDR3, the DNA is TGTGCCAGCAGCTTAGCCTTAGGACGTACCGAGCAGTACTTC. Translated: CASSLALGRTEQYF.

This chain links TRBV9 with TRBJ2-1; weak D call: TRBD2 (5 bases). V lost 0 bases and J lost 3, with 13 bases in between. CDR1 SGDLS and CDR2 YYNGEE come from the germline V gene. The CDR3 is 16 amino acids. Here the CDR3 DNA reads TGTGCCAGCAGCGTAGGGGCAGACTACCTCTACAATGAGCAGTTCTTC. The encoded protein is CASSVGADYLYNEQFF.